What follows describes a single TCR beta chain. This entry belongs to a study of blood T cell repertoires in COVID-19. Background on the study: T cells, B-cell-depleted T cells, or PBMCs provided the cDNA or gDNA that served as material.

Methods used by the authors: For nucleated cells, counts were estimated from reference gene primer amplification. This table comes from immunoSEQ multiplex PCR, and its TCRdb copy is limited to in-frame clones, with some not included. V, J and clone size derive from that table, while D and trimming were established from the DNA sequence. The data show about 530,000 clones, with about 89% seen just once and less than 9% held by the top ten. The CDR3 is made up of 15 amino acids. V dropped 9 bases and J dropped 6; count of bases not matched to a gene: 12. Germline CDR1 is MNHEY and CDR2 is SVGAGI. This TCR was recovered from a woman aged 45-59 years with COVID-19, enrolled during active disease. This chain uses TRBV6-5 with TRBJ1-5, with TRBD1 matching 9 bases. Material for sequencing was peripheral blood. CDR3 in DNA: TGTGCCAGTACTACCCGACAGGGGGGCGGTCAGCCCCAGCATTTT. It is translated as CASTTRQGGGQPQHF.